The clone carrying this TCR beta chain was picked up many times. Its antigen is as yet unknown. Ophthalmopathy patients all had a Clinical Activity Score of at least 3, a NOSPECS grade of at least 4 and disease under 3 months old. The germline V and J ends were trimmed by 2 bases and 6 bases, with 13 bases remaining between them. CDR1 SQVTM and CDR2 ANQGSEA come from the germline V gene. The CDR3 length is 13 residues. Researchers took RNA transcripts and amplified the TCR beta CDR3 regions from them. An initial round of RT-PCR targeting the TCR CDR3 relied on the HTBI primer set. TCRdb re-called the multiplex PCR reads with MiXCR, one entry per CDR3 protein. The sample lists roughly 520,000 distinct CDR3 sequences, around a quarter occurring once. This sample was taken from a study of T cells in Graves' hyperthyroidism and ophthalmopathy. Study-wide findings and caveats: The majority of expanded thyroid clonotypes above 0.001 also appeared in blood. Onset of ophthalmopathy came a median around 6.2 months after the model predicted it.

Sequencing used blood. The rearrangement uses TRBV29-1 and TRBJ1-2, with a weak D call TRBD1 (5 bases). This TCR came from a woman aged 25 to 45 with Graves' ophthalmopathy. CDR3 DNA sequence: TGCAGCGTTGAATCCCCGGGACTTCATGGCTACACCTTC. This sequence encodes CSVESPGLHGYTF.